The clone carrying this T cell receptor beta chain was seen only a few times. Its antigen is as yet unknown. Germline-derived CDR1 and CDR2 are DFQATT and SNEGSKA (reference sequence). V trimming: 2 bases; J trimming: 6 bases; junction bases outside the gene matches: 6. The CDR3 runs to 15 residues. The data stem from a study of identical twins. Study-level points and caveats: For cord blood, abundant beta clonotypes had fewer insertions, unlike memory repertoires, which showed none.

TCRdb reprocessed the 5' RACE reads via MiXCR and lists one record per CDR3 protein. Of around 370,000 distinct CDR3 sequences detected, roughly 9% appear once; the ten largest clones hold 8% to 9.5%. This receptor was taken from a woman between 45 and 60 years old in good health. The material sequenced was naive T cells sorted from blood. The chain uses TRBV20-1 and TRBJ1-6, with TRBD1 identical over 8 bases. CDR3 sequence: CSARHLGQGNSPLHF. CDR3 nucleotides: TGCAGTGCTAGACATTTAGGACAGGGTAATTCACCCCTCCACTTT.